One and the same sample provided the 21 T cell receptor beta chains below, sequenced in a study of cytomegalovirus exposure and HLA in healthy donors (TCRdb year 2017). The method was the immunoSEQ multiplex PCR assay. For the multiplex PCR, a mixture combining 60 forward primers for TCR Vbeta segments and 13 reverse primers for TCR Jbeta segments was used. Imported from immuneACCESS, the table was reduced by TCRdb to in-frame sequences with V and J called. These copies leave out some clones; in studies compared against another copy, an unresolved V gene accounts for under half, and the cause of the remainder is not known. The sample contains under 250,000 clones, 81% of them found a single time. The biggest ten clones account for 8% of the sample. Sequenced: PBMCs. These receptors all come from a woman in her sixties in good health and CMV-seropositive.

The rearrangement uses TRBV5-1 and TRBJ2-2, with TRBD2 matching over 14 bases. This CDR3 is 18 amino acids long. After removal of 4 bases from V and 7 bases from J, the junction contained 12 bases not matched to a gene. Germline V gene sequence: CDR1 SGHRS, CDR2 YFSETQ. Written as DNA, the CDR3 is TGCGCCAGCAGCCCGCCCGGGACTAGCGGGAGCGTTAGCGGGGAGCTGTTTTTT. Encoded protein: CASSPPGTSGSVSGELFF. The full variable domain, rest sourced from reference TRBV5-1 and TRBJ2-2, is KAGVTQTPRYLIKTRGQQVTLSCSPISGHRSVSWYQQTPGQGLQFLFEYFSETQRNKGNFPGRFSGRQFSNSRSEMNVSTLELGDSALYLCASSPPGTSGSVSGELFFGEGSRLTVL.

This chain uses TRBV4-2 with TRBJ1-5, with TRBD1 matching 9 bases. CDR3 length equals 17 residues. Germline loops: CDR1 LGHNA, CDR2 YNFKEQ. V lost 0 bases and J lost 5; bases outside the gene matches: 8. The CDR3 protein is CASSQEWTGASHQPQHF. DNA for the CDR3: TGTGCCAGCAGCCAAGAGTGGACAGGGGCGTCTCATCAGCCCCAGCATTTT.

The genes are TRBV11-2 and TRBJ2-7; 8 nucleotides match TRBD2. Germline CDR1 SGHAT, CDR2 FQNNGV. The CDR3 is made up of 16 amino acids. The trim removed 2 bases at V and 2 bases at J, leaving 8 bases unmatched. The CDR3 reads CASSLLSSGPTYEQYF. The CDR3 nucleotides read TGTGCCAGCAGCTTATTGTCTAGCGGGCCTACCTACGAGCAGTACTTC.

The V call is TRBV29-1, the J call TRBJ2-7, with D hard to call. With 4 bases removed from V and 4 bases from J, the gap between germline ends came to 8 bases. Germline lookup yields CDR1 SQVTM and CDR2 ANQGSEA. CDR3 length: 11 amino acids. The CDR3 region has the DNA TGCAGCGTTGCCAGGTCGTACGAGCAGTACTTC. Its translation: CSVARSYEQYF.

V gene TRBV28 combines with J gene TRBJ1-3; no clear D. Germline V lookup: CDR1 MDHEN, CDR2 SYDVKM. V shed 1 base and J shed 1 base, with 11 bases lying between them. This CDR3 comprises 16 residues. CDR3 region: CASSLSGGASGNTIYF. CDR3 bases: TGTGCCAGCAGTTTATCCGGTGGAGCATCTGGAAACACCATATATTTT.

The rearrangement joins TRBV27 to TRBJ2-7; 7 bases agree with TRBD1. Germline V CDR1 and CDR2: MNHEY, SMNVEV (reference sequence). The CDR3 sequence is 12 residues long. V dropped 3 bases and J dropped 6; count of bases not matched to a gene: 2. The CDR3 is CASSLTGSEQYF. The CDR3 nucleotides read TGTGCCAGCAGTTTGACAGGGAGCGAGCAGTACTTC.

The J gene is TRBJ2-7, the V gene TRBV11-2, with 12 bases identical to TRBD2. This CDR3 comprises 17 residues. V gave up 4 bases and J gave up 0 bases; unmatched junction bases: 7. Germline V gene data show CDR1 as SGHAT and CDR2 as FQNNGV. The CDR3 nucleotides read TGTGCCAGCAGCTCAGGACTAGCGGGGACCTCCTCCTACGAGCAGTACTTC. Translated: CASSSGLAGTSSYEQYF.

This chain joins TRBV7-9 and TRBJ2-5; D gene unclear. The CDR3 contains 15 residues. Germline V CDR1 and CDR2: SEHNR, FQNEAQ (reference sequence). V gave up 1 base and J gave up 5 bases, with 14 bases separating them. CDR3 region: CASSLVGQVGETQYF. The DNA for the CDR3 is TGTGCCAGCAGCTTAGTAGGCCAAGTCGGGGAGACCCAGTACTTC.

V and J are TRBV2 and TRBJ1-4; D unclear. Per the germline V gene, CDR1 is SNHLY and CDR2 is FYNNEI. This CDR3 is built from 12 residues. The ends were cut back, 7 bases at V and 8 bases at J, with 11 bases in the middle. The CDR3 DNA sequence: TGTGCCAGCACGGAGTGGAGAGAAAAACTGTTTTTT. It translates to CASTEWREKLFF. The whole variable domain, filled in from reference TRBV2 and TRBJ1-4, reads EPEVTQTPSHQVTQMGQEVILRCVPISNHLYFYWYRQILGQKVEFLVSFYNNEISEKSEIFDDQFSVERPDGSNFTLKIRSTKLEDSAMYFCASTEWREKLFFGSGTQLSVL.

V gene TRBV19 combines with J gene TRBJ2-6, with a weak D call TRBD2 (6 bases). Trimming took off 7 bases at V and 2 bases at J, with 21 bases between the two ends. This CDR3 spans 18 amino acids. Per the germline V gene, CDR1 is LNHDA and CDR2 is SQIVND (reference sequence). The CDR3 is CASTSGRGREPGANVLTF. CDR3 DNA sequence: TGTGCCAGTACCTCCGGGCGGGGAAGGGAACCTGGGGCCAACGTCCTGACTTTC.

The chain is built from TRBV7-6 and TRBJ2-5; 7 bases match TRBD2. The CDR3 extends over 16 amino acids. After removal of 4 bases from V and 4 bases from J, the junction contained 12 bases not matched to a gene. Germline V gene data show CDR1 as SGHVS and CDR2 as FNYEAQ. CDR3 nucleotides: TGTGCCAGCAGCTCCCCCCTCCGGGAGGCCGCAGAGACCCAGTACTTC. It yields the protein CASSSPLREAAETQYF.

In regard to this clone: Distinct nucleotide sequences in the sample also encode this CDR3. V is TRBV5-4 and J is TRBJ1-1; D remains ambiguous. The CDR3 runs to 13 residues. V lost 0 bases and J lost 1, with 4 bases in between. The V gene's germline CDR1 is SGHNT and CDR2 YYREEE (reference sequence). The CDR3 region is CASSLARNTEAFF. Written as DNA, the CDR3 is TGTGCCAGCAGCTTGGCCAGGAACACTGAAGCTTTCTTT.

This clone was seen a few times. The chain has TRBV5-1 and TRBJ2-3; 11 nucleotides align to TRBD2. CDR3 size: 16 residues. Germline V gene sequence: CDR1 SGHRS, CDR2 YFSETQ. J was trimmed by 3 bases and V by 4 bases; bases with no gene match: 7. The CDR3 region is CASSPGLAARTDTQYF. CDR3 in DNA: TGCGCCAGCAGCCCGGGACTAGCGGCTAGGACAGATACGCAGTATTTT.

This clone was seen a handful of times. The germline gene is not matched at one end of the junction; a read error may be the cause. J is TRBJ1-5 and V is TRBV7-9, with D unresolved. CDR1 and CDR2 from the germline V gene are SEHNR and FQNEAQ (reference sequence). This CDR3 contains 12 residues. CDR3 loop: CSSSFPNQPQHF. Written as DNA, the CDR3 is TGTTCCAGCAGCTTCCCTAATCAGCCCCAGCATTTT. Looking up the rest from reference TRBV7-9 and TRBJ1-5 gives the full variable domain: DTGVSQNPRHKITKRGQNVTFRCDPISEHNRLYWYRQTLGQGPEFLTYFQNEAQLEKSRLLSDRFSAERPKGSFSTLEIQRTEQGDSAMYLCSSSFPNQPQHFGDGTRLSIL.

The chain links TRBV6-6 to TRBJ2-7; D is uncertain. V dropped 2 bases and J dropped 3 bases, with 8 bases sitting between them. The CDR3 sequence is 13 residues long. Germline V gene lookup returns CDR1 MNHNY and CDR2 SVGAGI (reference sequence). This CDR3 is CASSYDTDYEQYF. CDR3 nucleotide sequence: TGTGCCAGCAGTTACGACACGGACTACGAGCAGTACTTC.

CDR3 coding DNA: TGTGCCAGCAGTGATAGGGGTGAGGGACAGTCAAGGGCTTTCTTT. The encoded protein is CASSDRGEGQSRAFF. This chain uses TRBV6-1 with TRBJ1-1, with 7 bases matching TRBD1. V shed 3 bases, J shed 11 bases, and the junction held 15 bases outside the gene matches. This CDR3 spans 15 amino acids. The germline gives CDR1 MNHNS, CDR2 SASEGT.

The rearrangement uses TRBV5-4 and TRBJ2-7; 8 bases line up with TRBD2. The CDR3 extends over 15 amino acids. Germline lookup yields CDR1 SGHNT and CDR2 YYREEE (reference sequence). With 7 bases clipped from V and 6 bases from J, the junction kept 15 bases outside the gene matches. CDR3 residues: CASLADGRATSEQYF. CDR3 nucleotide sequence: TGTGCCAGCCTGGCCGACGGGAGGGCCACGTCCGAGCAGTACTTC. The full variable domain, its missing parts supplied by reference TRBV5-4 and TRBJ2-7, is ETGVTQSPTHLIKTRGQQVTLRCSSQSGHNTVSWYQQALGQGPQFIFQYYREEENGRGNFPPRFSGLQFPNYSSELNVNALELDDSALYLCASLADGRATSEQYFGPGTRLTVT.

This chain joins TRBV19 and TRBJ1-5, with 12 nucleotides matching TRBD1. Germline loops: CDR1 LNHDA, CDR2 SQIVND (reference sequence). The CDR3 loop spans 16 amino acids. The junction had 7 bases not matched to a gene; V was cut back by 6 bases and J by 4 bases. In DNA, the CDR3 is TGTGCCAGTAGGGGGACAGGGGGCGTTGGTAATCAGCCCCAGCATTTT. This encodes CASRGTGGVGNQPQHF.

The V and J genes are TRBV6-6 and TRBJ1-1, with TRBD1 identical over 8 bases. The CDR3 has 15 amino acids. Per germline, CDR1 MNHNY and CDR2 SVGAGI (reference sequence). V was clipped by 8 bases and J by 0 bases; unmatched bases: 8. CDR3 sequence (DNA): TGTGCCAGCGGAAACCGACAGGGGCTGAACACTGAAGCTTTCTTT. Protein: CASGNRQGLNTEAFF.

This rearrangement joins TRBV18 to TRBJ1-3; 8 bases align to TRBD1. The junction had 6 bases not matched to a gene; V was cut back by 5 bases and J by 0 bases. Germline CDR1 KGHSH, CDR2 LQKENI. The CDR3 has 16 amino acids. The CDR3 spells CASSSRGQSSGNTIYF. For the CDR3, the DNA is TGTGCCAGCTCATCCAGGGGGCAGAGCTCTGGAAACACCATATATTTT. Complete variable domain (other parts from reference TRBV18 and TRBJ1-3): NAGVMQNPRHLVRRRGQEARLRCSPMKGHSHVYWYRQLPEEGLKFMVYLQKENIIDESGMPKERFSAEFPKEGPSILRIQQVVRGDSAAYFCASSSRGQSSGNTIYFGEGSWLTVV.

V is TRBV19 and J is TRBJ1-2; no firm D call. CDR1 and CDR2 from the germline V gene are LNHDA and SQIVND (reference sequence). The length of the CDR3 is 16 residues. V lost 4 bases and J 0 bases, leaving 15 bases between the germline ends. The DNA of the CDR3 is TGTGCCAGTAGTACCCCCGGCAGCGCTTCTAACTATGGCTACACCTTC. Residues: CASSTPGSASNYGYTF.